The T cell receptor beta chain described here comes from a study of control samples from healthy donors and cancer patients. This table comes from immunoSEQ multiplex PCR, and its TCRdb copy is limited to in-frame clones, with some not included. The profile covers tens of thousands of clones, with 90% to 95% appearing a single time and 15% to 18% taken by the ten largest. Trimming took 2 bases from V and 6 from J, leaving 10 bases between them. The length of the CDR3 is 13 residues. The chain recombines TRBV12-3 or TRBV12-4 with TRBJ1-1, with D hard to call. The sequence derives from a man aged 25-45 years in good health. Sequenced: blood. CDR3 protein: CASSLSNNPEAFF. The CDR3 nucleotides read TGTGCCAGCAGTTTATCGAACAACCCTGAAGCTTTCTTT.